The 20 T cell receptor beta chains given below trace back to one sample, sequenced in a study of response to subunit inactivated influenza vaccine (dated by TCRdb to 2017 to 2018). Libraries were prepared through RT-PCR. Sequenced on an Illumina HiSeq 2500. TCRdb passed the public sequencing reads through fastp at Q25 and MiXCR, retaining productive beta sequences. Identical CDR3 protein sequences are pooled into one entry, listed with their most common genes and DNA. The sample data list hundreds of thousands of distinct CDR3 sequences, and approximately 17% of these were observed just once. The biggest ten clones account for roughly a tenth of the sample. The source was PBMCs from blood, collected less than 6 days after vaccination. These receptors were taken from a man in his fifties who received an inactivated influenza vaccine. Donor details come from another sample of the same person, matched by shared clones.

This clonotype was seen a handful of times. The chain joins TRBV11-2 to TRBJ2-3, with D maybe TRBD2 (5 bases). Germline assignment: CDR1 SGHAT and CDR2 FQNNGV. The CDR3 loop spans 12 amino acids. The V end lost 3 bases, the J end lost 8 bases, and 9 bases lay between the germline ends. The CDR3: CASSLSAGTQYF. CDR3 in DNA: TGTGCCAGCAGCTTGAGCGCGGGTACGCAGTATTTT.

This chain uses TRBV15 with TRBJ2-1; 10 bases are shared with TRBD1. Germline CDR1 is LNHNV and CDR2 is YYDKDF (reference sequence). The CDR3 is 15 residues long. V shed 4 bases and J 6 bases; nucleotides not matched to a gene: 6. The CDR3 DNA reads as TGTGCCACCAGCACCCCGGGACAGGGGACCAATGAGCAGTTCTTC. This codes for CATSTPGQGTNEQFF.

This chain uses TRBV15 with TRBJ1-3; D gene unclear. This CDR3 is built from 14 residues. Trimming took off 2 bases at V and 0 bases at J, with 5 bases between the two ends. Germline V gene lookup returns CDR1 LNHNV and CDR2 YYDKDF (reference sequence). The CDR3 nucleotides are TGTGCCACCAGCAGACAGCGCTCTGGAAACACCATATATTTT. Protein product: CATSRQRSGNTIYF.

CDR3 bases: TGTGCCAGCAGCGCCGGACTAGCGGGATGGAGGGAGACCCAGTACTTC. Translating gives CASSAGLAGWRETQYF. The rearrangement joins TRBV9 to TRBJ2-5, with 12 bases aligning to TRBD2. The CDR3 has 16 amino acids. Germline V gene lookup returns CDR1 SGDLS and CDR2 YYNGEE. The junction had 8 bases not matched to a gene; V was cut back by 3 bases and J by 5 bases.

Many counts were recorded for this clonotype. The chain links TRBV5-6 to TRBJ2-2, with TRBD1 matching over 8 bases. The CDR3 runs to 16 residues. Germline V gives CDR1 SGHDT, CDR2 YYEEEE. J was trimmed by 3 bases and V by 1 base; bases with no gene match: 5. The chain's CDR3 is CASSLLQGAYTGELFF. Here the CDR3 DNA reads TGTGCCAGCAGCTTGCTTCAGGGGGCCTACACCGGGGAGCTGTTTTTT.

Only a few counts were recorded for this clonotype. CDR3 sequence reads: CASSYHPDSLTGELFF. The CDR3, as DNA: TGTGCCAGCAGCTACCACCCGGACAGCTTAACCGGGGAGCTGTTTTTT. This chain links TRBV5-5 with TRBJ2-2; D is possibly TRBD1 (6 bases). CDR3 size: 16 residues. Germline V gene sequence: CDR1 SGHKS, CDR2 YYEKEE (reference sequence). Trimming left V 3 bases short and J 5 bases short, with 17 bases between.

The chain has TRBV5-1 and TRBJ2-7, with a weak D call TRBD1 (6 bases). This CDR3 comprises 14 residues. The germline CDR1 and CDR2 sequences are SGHRS and YFSETQ. The V gene lost 2 bases and the J gene lost 2 bases, with 11 bases spanning the gap. This chain's CDR3 is CASSFRDKAYEQYF. The DNA for the CDR3 is TGCGCCAGCAGCTTCCGGGACAAAGCCTACGAGCAGTACTTC.

This chain connects TRBV7-9 to TRBJ2-1, with 7 nucleotides matching TRBD1. The ends lost 1 base at V and 9 bases at J; junction bases unmatched: 3. Looked up from germline, CDR1 is SEHNR and CDR2 is FQNEAQ (reference sequence). The CDR3 has 13 residues. CDR3 amino acids: CASSLEGQLEQFF. DNA for the CDR3: TGTGCCAGCAGCTTAGAGGGACAGCTTGAGCAGTTCTTC.

The rearrangement joins TRBV4-3 to TRBJ1-6, with 10 bases aligning to TRBD1. V was pared by 2 bases and J by 7 bases, with 5 bases of the junction left unmatched. The CDR3 extends over 16 amino acids. Germline V gene lookup returns CDR1 LGHNA and CDR2 YSLEER. CDR3 nucleotide sequence: TGCGCCAGCAGCCAAAAGCGGACAGGGGGGAATTCACCCCTCCACTTT. It codes for CASSQKRTGGNSPLHF.

The CDR3: CSASSLFYEQYF. The CDR3 nucleotides read TGCAGTGCTAGTTCCCTCTTCTACGAGCAGTACTTC. This sequence joins TRBV20-1 and TRBJ2-7; D gene uncertain. Trimming cost V 3 bases and J 3 bases, with 9 bases left between them. This CDR3 comprises 12 residues. Per the germline V gene, CDR1 is DFQATT and CDR2 is SNEGSKA (reference sequence).

V usage is TRBV29-1 and J usage is TRBJ2-1; 9 positions match TRBD1. The CDR3 runs 18 residues. Germline V CDR1 and CDR2: SQVTM, ANQGSEA. With V trimmed by 6 bases and J by 3 bases, 18 bases remained unmatched. Here the CDR3 reads CSVRRTGASGQFYNEQFF. Written as DNA, the CDR3 is TGCAGCGTCCGCCGGACAGGGGCCTCTGGGCAGTTCTACAATGAGCAGTTCTTC.

This clonotype was detected ten times or more. The J gene is TRBJ1-4, the V gene TRBV20-1; D remains ambiguous. Trimming left V 0 bases short and J 0 bases short, with 14 bases between. The CDR3 runs to 17 residues. Germline CDR1 is DFQATT and CDR2 is SNEGSKA (reference sequence). CDR3 loop: CSARDSAAPPTNEKLFF. CDR3 in DNA: TGCAGTGCTAGAGATAGCGCAGCCCCACCAACTAATGAAAAACTGTTTTTT.

This clonotype was counted ten times or more. The chain's CDR3 is CASSSSVDTQYF. The CDR3 nucleotides read TGTGCCAGCAGCTCGAGTGTGGATACGCAGTATTTT. This chain connects TRBV11-2 to TRBJ2-3; D is undetermined. Germline assignment: CDR1 SGHAT and CDR2 FQNNGV. V gave up 4 bases and J gave up 6 bases, with 8 bases separating them. This CDR3 spans 12 amino acids.

This clonotype was observed a handful of times. The chain couples TRBV7-2 to TRBJ1-4; D is perhaps TRBD1 (5 bases). V lost 5 bases to trimming and J lost 6 bases, with 13 bases between them. CDR3 length: 14 residues. CDR1 and CDR2 (germline): SGHTA, FQGNSA. The CDR3 DNA follows: TGTGCCAGCAGCCCAGGTGGGGGTGATGAAAAACTGTTTTTT. Translated, it gives CASSPGGGDEKLFF.

This clonotype appeared a few times. The chain employs TRBV7-2 and TRBJ1-5, with D possibly being TRBD1 (6 bases). Trimming cost V 5 bases and J 3 bases, with 11 bases left between them. Germline assignment: CDR1 SGHTA and CDR2 FQGNSA. The CDR3 is 14 amino acids. In DNA form, the CDR3 reads TGTGCCAGCAGCCCTACAGGGACCAATCAGCCCCAGCATTTT. Translating gives CASSPTGTNQPQHF.

This clonotype was counted ten times or more. The chain joins TRBV7-2 to TRBJ2-5; D uncertain. V lost 0 bases to trimming and J lost 5 bases, with 10 bases between them. The length of the CDR3 is 14 residues. Germline CDR1 reads SGHTA; CDR2 reads FQGNSA. CDR3 residues: CASSLARDRETQYF. For the CDR3, the DNA is TGTGCCAGCAGCTTAGCGCGAGATAGGGAGACCCAGTACTTC.

This clonotype was recorded a few times. V usage is TRBV12-3 or TRBV12-4 and J usage is TRBJ1-2; 9 bases align to TRBD1. Trimming at V came to 3 bases and at J to 8 bases, leaving 7 bases not matched to a gene. The CDR3 has 14 amino acids. The CDR3 is CASSFEWTGEGYTF. The CDR3 DNA sequence: TGTGCCAGCAGTTTTGAGTGGACAGGGGAAGGCTACACCTTC.

The chain carries TRBV5-1 and TRBJ2-5; D is unclear. The CDR3 has 15 residues. With 1 base removed from V and 5 bases from J, the gap between germline ends came to 15 bases. Germline CDR1 SGHRS, CDR2 YFSETQ. The CDR3 reads CASSLRASTRETQYF. The DNA for the CDR3 is TGCGCCAGCAGCTTGCGGGCCTCAACACGGGAGACCCAGTACTTC.

This chain connects TRBV7-9 to TRBJ2-7; TRBD2 matches 9 bases. The trim removed 5 bases at V and 2 bases at J, leaving 7 bases unmatched. The germline gives CDR1 SEHNR, CDR2 FQNEAQ (reference sequence). This CDR3 spans 15 amino acids. The CDR3 protein is CASSTVAGETYEQYF. As DNA, the CDR3 is TGTGCCAGCAGCACAGTAGCGGGGGAGACCTACGAGCAGTACTTC. The whole variable domain, remainder taken from reference TRBV7-9 and TRBJ2-7, is DTGVSQNPRHKITKRGQNVTFRCDPISEHNRLYWYRQTLGQGPEFLTYFQNEAQLEKSRLLSDRFSAERPKGSFSTLEIQRTEQGDSAMYLCASSTVAGETYEQYFGPGTRLTVT.

The gene calls are TRBV5-6 and TRBJ2-2, with D unresolved. CDR1 is SGHDT and CDR2 is YYEEEE in the germline V gene. Between the trimmed V and J ends, which lost 0 bases and 4 bases, there was a span of 7 bases. The CDR3 is made up of 14 amino acids. CDR3 region: CASSLVDGTGELFF. CDR3 DNA: TGTGCCAGCAGCTTGGTCGACGGCACCGGGGAGCTGTTTTTT.